A selection of T cell receptor beta chains follows, all from one sample in a study of beta chain features in type 1 diabetes. This table comes from immunoSEQ multiplex PCR, and its TCRdb copy is limited to in-frame clones, with some not included. The sample carries 360,000 or so clones, around 20% recorded once. Sequencing was performed on naive CD4+ T cells from blood. Receptor source: a woman between 18 and 30 years old in good health. CDR3s include the opening cysteine and the closing phenylalanine or tryptophan. The order of the fields is CDR3 length, clone size, V gene, D gene, J gene, CDR3 protein, CDR3 DNA. A D gene is named only where the DNA matches it firmly. Size values are once, few and many counts, or a class for expanded clones, and some rows have none.

15	NA	TRBV30	TRBD2	TRBJ2-7	CAWSTSGSSPYEQYF	TGTGCCTGGAGTACTAGCGGGAGCTCCCCCTACGAGCAGTACTTC
17	NA	TRBV5-4	TRBD2	TRBJ2-7	CASSFRTSGIRSYEQYF	TGTGCCAGCAGCTTCCGGACTAGCGGGATTCGCTCCTACGAGCAGTACTTC
13	NA	TRBV5-1	TRBD1	TRBJ2-7	CASSWTGVHEQYF	TGCGCCAGCAGCTGGACAGGGGTTCACGAGCAGTACTTC
12	few	TRBV29-1	NA	TRBJ2-1	CSVERSYNEQFF	TGCAGCGTTGAAAGGAGTTACAATGAGCAGTTCTTC
15	few	TRBV29-1	TRBD1	TRBJ2-3	CSVESDRRTSDTQYF	TGCAGCGTTGAGTCGGACAGGCGGACCTCAGATACGCAGTATTTT
14	few	TRBV29-1	NA	TRBJ2-2	CSVERGTNTGELFF	TGCAGCGTTGAACGCGGTACGAACACCGGGGAGCTGTTTTTT
14	NA	TRBV29-1	NA	TRBJ1-6	CSVSESSYNSPLHF	TGCAGCGTGTCCGAGAGCTCCTATAATTCACCCCTCCACTTT
14	NA	TRBV4-3	NA	TRBJ2-3	CASSQDRHVDTQYF	TGCGCCAGCAGCCAAGACCGACACGTGGATACGCAGTATTTT
12	few	TRBV7-9	TRBD1	TRBJ1-2	CASSGNRGGYTF	TGTGCCAGCAGCGGCAACAGGGGCGGCTACACCTTC
14	few	TRBV6-5	NA	TRBJ1-5	CASSYWKGNQPQHF	TGTGCCAGCAGTTACTGGAAGGGGAATCAGCCCCAGCATTTT
12	few	TRBV30	NA	TRBJ1-1	CARNRVSTEAFF	TGTGCCCGCAACAGGGTATCCACTGAAGCTTTCTTT
16	NA	TRBV11-3	TRBD2	TRBJ2-7	CASSSHGELAGEQQYF	TGTGCCAGCAGCTCCCACGGGGAACTAGCGGGAGAACAGCAGTACTTC
14	NA	TRBV10-3	NA	TRBJ1-4	CATRVDSFNEKLFF	TGTGCCACCCGAGTTGACAGCTTTAATGAAAAACTGTTTTTT
12	few	TRBV30	NA	TRBJ2-5	CAAMTGKETQYF	TGTGCCGCAATGACTGGAAAAGAGACCCAGTACTTC
18	few	TRBV7-9	TRBD1	TRBJ1-5	CASSLGVPGGRSNQPQHF	TGTGCCAGCAGCTTAGGGGTTCCAGGGGGCAGAAGCAATCAGCCCCAGCATTTT
12	NA	TRBV4-1	NA	TRBJ2-1	CARLLPPIREFF	TGCGCCAGATTACTACCCCCCATTCGGGAGTTCTTC
17	few	TRBV9	TRBD2	TRBJ2-7	CASSVGEGLAGVYEQYF	TGTGCCAGCAGCGTAGGGGAGGGACTAGCGGGAGTCTACGAGCAGTACTTC
15	NA	TRBV7-6	NA	TRBJ2-7	CASSLVGLSSYEQYF	TGTGCCAGCAGCTTAGTTGGTCTTAGTTCCTACGAGCAGTACTTC
15	NA	TRBV30	NA	TRBJ2-3	CAWSGGRGDTDTQYF	TGTGCCTGGAGTGGAGGCAGGGGAGACACAGATACGCAGTATTTT
13	few	TRBV9	NA	TRBJ2-2	CASSVGVTGELFF	TGTGCCAGCAGCGTAGGAGTCACCGGGGAGCTGTTTTTT
13	few	TRBV6-5	TRBD1	TRBJ2-5	CASADRVQETQYF	TGTGCCAGCGCCGACAGGGTCCAAGAGACCCAGTACTTC
16	NA	TRBV7-2	NA	TRBJ2-2	CASSTARVVRTGELFF	TGTGCCAGCAGCACAGCAAGAGTCGTCCGCACCGGGGAGCTGTTTTTT
14	few	TRBV12-5	TRBD1	TRBJ1-3	CASGQGASGNTIYF	TGTGCTAGTGGTCAGGGGGCGTCTGGAAACACCATATATTTT
14	NA	TRBV19	NA	TRBJ2-1	CASNDPGSYNEQFF	TGTGCCAGTAATGACCCGGGCTCCTACAATGAGCAGTTCTTC
16	few	TRBV15	TRBD2	TRBJ2-3	CATSFKAGRSLDTQYF	TGTGCCACCAGCTTTAAAGCGGGACGGTCTCTAGATACGCAGTATTTT
16	NA	TRBV11-2	NA	TRBJ1-2	CASSIPWGHNRYGYTF	TGTGCCAGCAGCATCCCCTGGGGGCACAACCGCTATGGCTACACCTTC
15	NA	TRBV5-1	TRBD2	TRBJ2-1	CASSLRSAGGGEQFF	TGCGCCAGCAGCTTGCGCTCAGCGGGAGGTGGTGAGCAGTTCTTC
15	few	TRBV9	TRBD2	TRBJ2-1	CASSGSGGLYNEQFF	TGTGCCAGCAGCGGTAGCGGGGGTCTCTACAATGAGCAGTTCTTC
14	few	TRBV2	NA	TRBJ1-1	CASRGLRRGPEAFF	TGTGCCAGCAGGGGACTCAGGCGGGGACCTGAAGCTTTCTTT
12	NA	TRBV7-2	TRBD1	TRBJ2-7	CASSFHPGGQYF	TGTGCCAGCAGCTTTCACCCAGGGGGGCAGTACTTC
13	few	TRBV30	NA	TRBJ2-7	CAWSPRRLAEQYF	TGTGCCTGGAGCCCTCGGCGACTCGCCGAGCAGTACTTC
18	NA	TRBV11-1	NA	TRBJ2-2	CASSSLFSGPRGTGELFF	TGTGCCAGCAGTAGCTTGTTTAGCGGCCCGCGAGGCACCGGGGAGCTGTTTTTT
14	NA	TRBV15	NA	TRBJ2-5	CATSRNSGKETQYF	TGTGCCACCAGCAGAAACTCAGGGAAAGAGACCCAGTACTTC
15	NA	TRBV9	NA	TRBJ2-2	CASSVVGSYSEELFF	TGTGCCAGCAGCGTAGTGGGCTCCTATTCCGAGGAGCTGTTTTTT
14	NA	TRBV7-3	TRBD1	TRBJ2-2	CASSKDRGPGELFF	TGTGCCAGCAGCAAGGACAGGGGGCCCGGGGAGCTGTTTTTT
15	once	TRBV5-1	TRBD1	TRBJ1-1	CASSEQGAWDTEAFF	TGCGCCAGCAGCGAACAGGGGGCGTGGGACACTGAAGCTTTCTTT
16	few	TRBV27	NA	TRBJ1-2	CASSPLDRLSDYGYTF	TGTGCCAGCAGCCCCCTGGACAGACTGTCTGACTATGGCTACACCTTC